The 21 T cell receptor beta chains below were found in one sample sequenced in a study of PD-1 blockade in classical Hodgkin lymphoma. Assay: immunoSEQ multiplex PCR; the TCRdb copy retains only in-frame clones and omits some. The table records nearly 60,000 clones, around 93% of them present only once. There was relapse after autologous stem cell transplantation in every patient, and there was variation in brentuximab vedotin exposure. This specimen was peripheral blood mononuclear cells (PBMCs), taken before the second cycle of nivolumab. The receptors shown here come from a human donor with classical Hodgkin lymphoma.

The J gene is TRBJ2-7, the V gene TRBV5-5; D is ambiguous. Trimming cost V 4 bases and J 1 base, with 12 bases left between them. Per germline, CDR1 SGHKS and CDR2 YYEKEE (reference sequence). CDR3 length: 14 residues. The CDR3 region is CASSKGPGSYEQYF. The CDR3 DNA sequence: TGTGCCAGCAGCAAGGGCCCCGGATCCTACGAGCAGTACTTC.

The chain uses TRBV2 and TRBJ2-3; 8 positions agree with TRBD2. Unmatched junction bases numbered 3, after V lost 6 bases and J lost 1 base. Germline CDR1 is SNHLY and CDR2 is FYNNEI. The CDR3 is 14 residues long. In DNA form, the CDR3 reads TGTGCCAGCAGACCGACTAGCGGCACAGATACGCAGTATTTT. It codes for CASRPTSGTDTQYF.

The V call is TRBV18, the J call TRBJ1-2, with 10 bases identical to TRBD1. Trimming took 0 bases from V and 7 from J; bases not matched to a gene: 8. The germline V gene has CDR1 KGHSH and CDR2 LQKENI. This CDR3 has 16 amino acids. The CDR3 region has the DNA TGTGCCAGCTCACCACCGAATTCTGGGGACAGGGGTGGCTACACCTTC. Translated: CASSPPNSGDRGGYTF.

The genes are TRBV18 and TRBJ2-1; 7 bases map to TRBD2. The CDR3 extends over 18 amino acids. V shed 2 bases, J shed 8 bases, and the junction held 18 bases outside the gene matches. CDR1 is KGHSH and CDR2 is LQKENI in the germline V gene. The chain's CDR3 is CASSPGRAPLAGLDEQFF. In nucleotides, the CDR3 is TGTGCCAGCTCACCAGGGAGGGCCCCACTGGCGGGGCTAGATGAGCAGTTCTTC.

This chain joins TRBV6-5 and TRBJ1-2, with D uncertain. V gave up 0 bases and J gave up 6 bases, with 14 bases separating them. The CDR3 runs to 15 residues. Germline CDR1 is MNHEY and CDR2 is SVGAGI. The CDR3 is CASSYSATNGNGYTF. Here the CDR3 DNA reads TGTGCCAGCAGTTACTCTGCCACAAACGGGAATGGCTACACCTTC.

CDR3 nucleotide sequence: TGCAGCGTTGAAGTCCTAGCGGGGAGCTCAGATACGCAGTATTTT. This encodes CSVEVLAGSSDTQYF. The chain couples TRBV29-1 to TRBJ2-3; TRBD2 aligns across 9 bases. V gave up 1 base and J gave up 4 bases; unmatched junction bases: 6. This CDR3 region has 15 residues. Germline assignment: CDR1 SQVTM and CDR2 ANQGSEA.

The chain couples TRBV5-6 to TRBJ2-5; D remains ambiguous. The length of the CDR3 is 14 residues. CDR1 and CDR2 from the germline V gene are SGHDT and YYEEEE. Trimming cost V 0 bases and J 7 bases, with 13 bases left between them. The CDR3 reads CASSLEQIPWTQYF. CDR3 bases: TGTGCCAGCAGCTTGGAACAGATACCTTGGACCCAGTACTTC.

This chain connects TRBV29-1 to TRBJ2-7; perhaps TRBD2 as D (7 bases). V lost 5 bases and J lost 0, with 20 bases in between. This CDR3 spans 16 amino acids. The V gene's germline CDR1 is SQVTM and CDR2 ANQGSEA. The DNA for the CDR3 is TGCAGCGTTATTCTGGGGGGGCAGGCGATCTCCTACGAGCAGTACTTC. Protein sequence: CSVILGGQAISYEQYF.

The V and J genes are TRBV15 and TRBJ2-5; maybe TRBD2 (5 bases). The CDR3 totals 13 residues. Trimming removed 5 bases from V and 5 bases from J, with 12 bases in between. Germline V gene data show CDR1 as LNHNV and CDR2 as YYDKDF (reference sequence). The CDR3 DNA follows: TGTGCCACCAGCGGAGGTAGTGGGGAGACCCAGTACTTC. Protein sequence: CATSGGSGETQYF. The full variable domain, completed using reference TRBV15 and TRBJ2-5, is DAMVIQNPRYQVTQFGKPVTLSCSQTLNHNVMYWYQQKSSQAPKLLFHYYDKDFNNEADTPDNFQSRRPNTSFCFLDIRSPGLGDTAMYLCATSGGSGETQYFGPGTRLLVL.

This clone appeared a few times. The chain joins TRBV29-1 to TRBJ1-4; no clear D gene. In germline, CDR1 is SQVTM, CDR2 ANQGSEA. This CDR3 spans 11 amino acids. Trimming removed 6 bases from V and 5 bases from J, with 7 bases in between. This CDR3 is CSVGSNEKLFF. CDR3 nucleotides: TGCAGCGTGGGGAGCAATGAAAAACTGTTTTTT.

J is TRBJ1-1 and V is TRBV27; possible D gene TRBD1, 6 bases. Deletions cut 5 bases from V and 1 base from J, with 8 bases between. The V gene's germline CDR1 is MNHEY and CDR2 SMNVEV (reference sequence). The CDR3 loop spans 13 amino acids. The CDR3: CASSPQGNTEAFF. The CDR3 nucleotides read TGTGCCAGCAGTCCACAGGGGAACACTGAAGCTTTCTTT.

The chain links TRBV7-2 to TRBJ1-2, with D perhaps TRBD1 (6 bases). Trimming shortened V by 2 bases and J by 1 base, and 14 bases separated the two germline ends. The CDR3 contains 16 residues. The germline CDR1 and CDR2 sequences are SGHTA and FQGNSA. CDR3 in DNA: TGTGCCAGCAGCTTAAGCCCAGGGGACGGTAACTATGGCTACACCTTC. This encodes CASSLSPGDGNYGYTF.

The CDR3 nucleotides read TGTGCCATCAGTGAGGGGGACAGGACGAACACCGGGGAGCTGTTTTTT. Translating it yields CAISEGDRTNTGELFF. This chain uses TRBV10-3 with TRBJ2-2, with 8 bases that match TRBD1. CDR3 length equals 16 residues. V lost 2 bases to trimming and J lost 0 bases; unmatched junction nucleotides: 2. Per the germline V gene, CDR1 is ENHRY and CDR2 is SYGVKD.

The J gene is TRBJ2-2, the V gene TRBV6-4; TRBD1 matches 8 bases. The CDR3 has 14 residues. V dropped 5 bases and J dropped 5; count of bases not matched to a gene: 4. The germline V gene has CDR1 MRHNA and CDR2 SNTAGT. The CDR3 reads CASSPTGATGELFF. For the CDR3, the DNA is TGTGCCAGCAGTCCGACAGGGGCGACCGGGGAGCTGTTTTTT.

The rearrangement joins TRBV2 to TRBJ2-7; D not certain. Germline-derived CDR1 and CDR2 are SNHLY and FYNNEI. The CDR3 spans 16 residues. The V end was cut by 2 bases, the J end by 5 bases, with 19 bases between. CDR3 sequence (DNA): TGTGCCAGCAGTGAAATCCGCGGTACTCCTGGGGACGAGCAGTACTTC. Its translation: CASSEIRGTPGDEQYF.

The chain has TRBV27 and TRBJ1-5; TRBD1 agrees at 7 bases. Trimming cost V 6 bases and J 6 bases; bases outside gene matches: 8. The CDR3 is 14 amino acids. The V gene's germline CDR1 is MNHEY and CDR2 SMNVEV (reference sequence). CDR3 DNA sequence: TGTGCCAGCAGCCCAACAGGGGACACTCAGCCCCAGCATTTT. Protein sequence: CASSPTGDTQPQHF.

The chain uses TRBV4-1 and TRBJ2-1; 8 bases match TRBD2. This CDR3 is 17 amino acids long. The V gene end was trimmed by 2 bases and the J gene end by 4 bases; junction bases not matched to a gene: 10. CDR1 and CDR2 (germline): MGHRA, YSYEKL. CDR3 nucleotide sequence: TGCGCCAGCAGCCAACTATATAGCGGGGAAGGATACAATGAGCAGTTCTTC. Protein product: CASSQLYSGEGYNEQFF.

The rearrangement uses TRBV29-1 and TRBJ2-7, with a possible D match to TRBD2 (5 bases). CDR1 and CDR2 from the germline V gene are SQVTM and ANQGSEA. This CDR3 has 14 amino acids. V lost 2 bases and J 4 bases, leaving 15 bases between the germline ends. CDR3 sequence: CSVEFSAGGYEQYF. Written as DNA, the CDR3 is TGCAGCGTTGAATTTTCGGCAGGAGGATACGAGCAGTACTTC.

The chain carries TRBV30 and TRBJ2-7; no firm D call. The V and J ends lost 0 bases and 3 bases respectively, with 3 bases between them. CDR1 GTSNPN and CDR2 SVGIG come from the germline V gene (reference sequence). The CDR3 runs 11 residues. CDR3 DNA: TGTGCCTGGAGTGTGGGCTACGAGCAGTACTTC. Its protein product is CAWSVGYEQYF.

The chain joins TRBV5-1 to TRBJ2-7; 8 nucleotides match TRBD1. CDR3 length: 13 residues. The germline V gene encodes CDR1 SGHRS and CDR2 YFSETQ. V lost 5 bases and J lost 3; bases outside the gene matches: 4. The CDR3 DNA reads TGCGCCAGCAGTCACGGACAGGGCTACGAGCAGTACTTC. Its protein is CASSHGQGYEQYF.

The chain is built from TRBV27 and TRBJ2-1; 10 nucleotides agree with TRBD2. Trimming at V came to 5 bases and at J to 1 base, leaving 5 bases not matched to a gene. This CDR3 has 16 residues. Germline CDR1 MNHEY, CDR2 SMNVEV (reference sequence). The CDR3 loop is CASSGTGLASYNEQFF. The CDR3 nucleotides read TGTGCCAGCAGTGGGACGGGACTAGCGTCCTACAATGAGCAGTTCTTC.